A selection of T cell receptor beta chains follows, all from one sample in a study of CD8+ T cells in alopecia areata. Assay used: immunoSEQ multiplex PCR; TCRdb lists only in-frame clones, some missing. The sample carries 150,000 to 200,000 clones, 50% to 75% recorded once. The input for sequencing was CD4+ T cells sorted from blood, taken between weeks 55 and 65, from a patient treated with tofacitinib. The receptors derive from a human donor with alopecia areata. CDR3s include the opening cysteine and the closing phenylalanine or tryptophan. A D gene is named only where the DNA matches it firmly. The size field is filled for only some rows; it gives once, few, many or a size class.

V	J	size	D	CDR3	DNA
TRBV6-1	TRBJ2-2	NA	TRBD2	CASSATSGGPSGELFF	TGTGCCAGCAGTGCAACTAGCGGGGGGCCCTCCGGGGAGCTGTTTTTT
TRBV6-5	TRBJ1-1	NA	NA	CASSYSRRNTEAFF	TGTGCCAGCAGTTACTCCCGCAGAAACACTGAAGCTTTCTTT
TRBV29-1	TRBJ2-1	NA	NA	CSVEDRVVSGDQFF	TGCAGCGTTGAAGATCGGGTCGTTTCGGGAGACCAGTTCTTC
TRBV29-1	TRBJ1-2	few	NA	CSVAGTIANYGYTF	TGCAGCGTTGCTGGGACAATAGCTAACTATGGCTACACCTTC
TRBV4-1	TRBJ2-7	NA	TRBD1	CASSPTGQGVYEQYF	TGCGCCAGCAGCCCCACGGGACAGGGAGTATACGAGCAGTACTTC
TRBV27	TRBJ1-1	NA	NA	CASRETPGRNTEAFF	TGTGCCAGCAGAGAAACGCCAGGAAGGAACACTGAAGCTTTCTTT
TRBV28	TRBJ1-4	NA	NA	CASSLKSGKLFF	TGTGCCAGCAGTTTGAAAAGCGGAAAACTGTTTTTT
TRBV5-1	TRBJ2-7	few	NA	CASSRDRYYEQYF	TGCGCCAGCAGCCGGGACCGATACTACGAGCAGTACTTC
TRBV29-1	TRBJ1-5	NA	NA	CSVVSGFDQPQHF	TGCAGCGTTGTCTCCGGGTTCGATCAGCCCCAGCATTTT
TRBV6-5	TRBJ1-6	NA	TRBD1	CASSWDRDNSPLHF	TGTGCCAGCAGTTGGGACAGGGACAATTCACCCCTCCACTTT
TRBV7-9	TRBJ1-2	NA	NA	CASSFSSSNYGYTF	TGTGCCAGCAGCTTTTCCAGTTCTAACTATGGCTACACCTTC
TRBV30	TRBJ1-5	NA	NA	CAWSAGRDQPQHF	TGTGCCTGGAGTGCAGGCCGGGATCAGCCCCAGCATTTT
TRBV30	TRBJ2-1	few	TRBD1	CAWSVGGTGLDEQFF	TGTGCCTGGAGTGTAGGGGGGACAGGGCTCGATGAGCAGTTCTTC
TRBV10-3	TRBJ1-2	NA	TRBD1	CAISAARDRDRYTF	TGTGCCATCAGTGCGGCGAGGGACAGGGACCGCTACACCTTC
TRBV2	TRBJ2-5	NA	NA	CASTGNTRRETQYF	TGTGCCAGCACGGGGAATACCCGGCGGGAGACCCAGTACTTC
TRBV10-3	TRBJ2-1	NA	TRBD2	CAISDDGGGYNEQFF	TGTGCCATCAGTGATGATGGCGGGGGATACAATGAGCAGTTCTTC
TRBV5-1	TRBJ2-6	NA	NA	CASSLHSISGANVLTF	TGCGCCAGCAGCTTGCACAGCATCTCTGGGGCCAACGTCCTGACTTTC
TRBV11-2	TRBJ2-1	NA	NA	CASSTHGAYNEQFF	TGTGCCAGCAGCACCCACGGGGCCTACAATGAGCAGTTCTTC
TRBV5-6	TRBJ1-1	NA	NA	CASSQSGTEAFF	TGTGCCAGCAGCCAAAGTGGCACTGAAGCTTTCTTT